Included here is one T cell receptor beta chain sequence, with context. Its recognized antigen is unknown. No base-level quality is on record; no much larger clone is a single base apart. High-throughput TCR beta sequencing profiled peripheral blood CD8+ and CD4+ T cells from healthy donors, Susac syndrome patients and multiple sclerosis patients. The healthy donors served as controls matched for age and sex. Bulk CD8+ and CD4+ T cells were purified by magnetic negative isolation, whereas CD8+ TEMRA cells were enriched by FACS. Blood was drawn into EDTA tubes, processed within 24 hours, and PBMCs were isolated by density gradient centrifugation. PBMCs intended for TCR sequencing were cryopreserved in liquid nitrogen and thawed later in a water bath at 37 degrees C. Purity of sorted or isolated CD4+, CD8+ and CD8+ TEMRA cells was at least 90%. In the germline V gene (reference sequence), CDR1 corresponds to MNHEY and CDR2 to SMNVEV. Measured from the cysteine to the phenylalanine, the CDR3 is 14 residues long. The DNA shown is the 42-base CDR3, in frame from base 1. Cut back by 4 bases and 6 bases, the V and J ends lie 12 bases apart.

The data belong to a study of CD8 T cells in Susac syndrome (dated by TCRdb to about 2019). Regarding the complete study: The study used repertoire sequencing to test whether antigen drove CD8+ T cell activation and differentiation in Susac syndrome.

The paper's findings and limits, for the study overall: The TCR sequencing and HLA analysis was acknowledged to have included a relatively small number of individuals.

RNA was extracted using the RNeasy kit, and about 0.5 to 1 ug of the RNA was reverse transcribed with random hexamers. TCR beta CDR3 regions were amplified with the immunoSEQ multiplex PCR assay covering 54 Vbeta and 13 Jbeta segments. To correct PCR amplification bias, a synthetic template baseline was used for both primer optimization and computational correction. In the authors' own workflow: Reads were annotated to V, D and J genes according to IMGT and were analyzed with immunoSEQ Analyzer, with only productive sequences retained. To calculate clonality, Shannon entropy was normalized by log2 of the number of productive unique sequences and then subtracted from one. For each patient and control, public and private clones were evaluated among the 100 most prevalent clones. Clones were defined as Susac-specific when absent from the healthy and MS cohorts, from fewer than 1,300 published viral clones and from other ImmuneACCESS disease sequences. TCRdb applied fastp at Q25 and MiXCR to the public reads, then kept only in-frame beta chains. CDR3 protein duplicates are merged, each entry listing the most common genes and DNA. The V and J calls were not made by the authors but by TCRdb's processing. The sample yields 130,000 to 150,000 distinct CDR3 sequences; roughly 95% were counted once. The ten largest clonotypes hold 0.075% to 0.09% of the sample.

Recombination connected TRBV27 to TRBJ2-2; 5 matching bases give a weak D call of TRBD2. The TCR was taken from a human donor in good health. The sequenced material came from CD4+ T cells from PBMCs. The CDR3 protein: CASSWRYSAGELFF. The bases are TGTGCCAGCAGTTGGAGGTACAGCGCCGGGGAGCTGTTTTTT.